The 15 T cell receptor beta chains below all came from one sample that was sequenced in a study of vaccination and CD4 T cells after COVID-19. Cultured CD4+ T cell DNA was sequenced using the Oncomine TCR Beta short-read assay. TCRdb reprocessed the PCR reads via MiXCR and lists one record per CDR3 protein. The sample lists some 7,600 distinct CDR3 sequences, about 50% occurring once. For these TCRs, the target antigens are not known. The treatment: roughly 10-day PBMC culture with coronavirus spike peptide pools or control peptides (ViraFEST assay). Gathered ahead of the COVID-19 pandemic (2011-2018) were the CD4+ T cells of the unexposed donor. Sequencing used CD4+ T cells from blood, cultured in vitro. The receptors originated from a human donor in good health.

The chain links TRBV19 to TRBJ1-1, with 7 bases aligning to TRBD1. The CDR3 length is 14 residues. Germline-derived CDR1 and CDR2 are LNHDA and SQIVND (reference sequence). With 5 bases clipped from V and 4 bases from J, the junction kept 7 bases outside the gene matches. The CDR3 nucleotides are TGTGCCAGTAGTCCCCACAGGGGTTTCACTGAAGCTTTCTTT. Residues: CASSPHRGFTEAFF.

This chain links TRBV19 with TRBJ1-3, with 7 bases lining up with TRBD1. In germline, CDR1 is LNHDA, CDR2 SQIVND (reference sequence). Trimming cost V 7 bases and J 1 base; bases outside gene matches: 7. The CDR3 is 15 amino acids. The CDR3 DNA is TGTGCCAGTACCCGACAGGGATTATCTGGAAACACCATATATTTT. Residues: CASTRQGLSGNTIYF.

The V and J genes are TRBV9 and TRBJ1-2; D unresolved. V was cut by 0 bases and J by 0 bases, with 3 bases left in between. Germline CDR1 reads SGDLS; CDR2 reads YYNGEE. The CDR3 loop spans 13 amino acids. The CDR3 nucleotides read TGTGCCAGCAGCGTAGACGCTAACTATGGCTACACCTTC. Residues: CASSVDANYGYTF. Complete variable domain (other parts from reference TRBV9 and TRBJ1-2): DSGVTQTPKHLITATGQRVTLRCSPRSGDLSVYWYQQSLDQGLQFLIQYYNGEERAKGNILERFSAQQFPDLHSELNLSSLELGDSALYFCASSVDANYGYTFGSGTRLTVV.

This clonotype was observed a few times. This chain uses TRBV6-1 with TRBJ1-1, with TRBD1 as a possible D gene (5 bases). This CDR3 has 15 amino acids. V was cut by 6 bases and J by 0 bases, with 14 bases left in between. From germline, CDR1 is MNHNS and CDR2 SASEGT. CDR3 coding DNA: TGTGCCAGCAGGGATACGGGACGCCTGAACACTGAAGCTTTCTTT. The encoded protein is CASRDTGRLNTEAFF.

This clonotype has more than one count but fewer than ten. This rearrangement joins TRBV7-2 to TRBJ2-2; possibly TRBD1 for D (6 bases). The CDR3 is 14 residues long. V shed 2 bases and J shed 4 bases, with 8 bases lying between them. Germline V gene data show CDR1 as SGHTA and CDR2 as FQGNSA. DNA for the CDR3: TGTGCCAGCAGCTTAAAAGGGGGCACCGGGGAGCTGTTTTTT. This codes for CASSLKGGTGELFF. Full variable domain (outside the CDR3, taken from reference TRBV7-2 and TRBJ2-2): GAGVSQSPSNKVTEKGKDVELRCDPISGHTALYWYRQSLGQGLEFLIYFQGNSAPDKSGLPSDRFSAERTGGSVSTLTIQRTQQEDSAVYLCASSLKGGTGELFFGEGSRLTVL.

The gene calls are TRBV11-3 and TRBJ2-1; TRBD2 matches 9 bases. The CDR3 has 16 residues. CDR1 SGHNT and CDR2 YENEEA come from the germline V gene. V lost 5 bases to trimming and J lost 9 bases; unmatched junction nucleotides: 14. CDR3 nucleotides: TGTGCCAGCAGCCCCTTTAGCGGGGGAGGGTCAAGTGAGCAGTTCTTC. Translated: CASSPFSGGGSSEQFF.

This clonotype was counted only a few times. V gene TRBV20-1 combines with J gene TRBJ1-6; D is undetermined. Germline CDR1 is DFQATT and CDR2 is SNEGSKA (reference sequence). Trimming shortened V by 1 base and J by 6 bases, and 10 bases separated the two germline ends. The length of the CDR3 is 14 residues. CDR3 residues: CSARVVGFNSPLHF. CDR3 DNA sequence: TGCAGTGCTAGAGTAGTCGGTTTTAATTCACCCCTCCACTTT.

V and J are TRBV7-6 and TRBJ2-7, with TRBD2 matching over 9 bases. V was pared by 1 base and J by 2 bases, with 3 bases of the junction left unmatched. The V gene's germline CDR1 is SGHVS and CDR2 FNYEAQ. This CDR3 contains 15 residues. This chain's CDR3 is CASSLESSGTYEQYF. CDR3 sequence (DNA): TGTGCCAGCAGCTTAGAGTCTAGCGGGACCTACGAGCAGTACTTC.

The chain recombines TRBV7-6 with TRBJ2-5, with 12 nucleotides matching TRBD2. Germline V gene lookup returns CDR1 SGHVS and CDR2 FNYEAQ. This CDR3 has 17 amino acids. V shed 5 bases and J 4 bases; nucleotides not matched to a gene: 11. The CDR3 DNA reads as TGTGCCAGCAGCCTGAGACTAGCGGGAGATCCACGAGAGACCCAGTACTTC. Its translation: CASSLRLAGDPRETQYF.

This chain joins TRBV7-9 and TRBJ2-3; maybe TRBD1 (6 bases). Germline CDR1 reads SEHNR; CDR2 reads FQNEAQ (reference sequence). The V end lost 4 bases, the J end lost 0 bases, and 14 bases lay between the germline ends. The length of the CDR3 is 16 residues. The CDR3 coding sequence is TGTGCCAGCAGCTCGGTACAGGGAAGTAGCACAGATACGCAGTATTTT. It specifies CASSSVQGSSTDTQYF.

V usage is TRBV11-3 and J usage is TRBJ1-1; D perhaps matches TRBD1 (5 bases). Trimming took off 4 bases at V and 6 bases at J, with 12 bases between the two ends. In germline, CDR1 is SGHNT, CDR2 YENEEA. The CDR3 contains 13 residues. The CDR3 is CASSSPRDPEAFF. The CDR3 DNA sequence: TGTGCCAGCAGCTCGCCCCGGGACCCTGAAGCTTTCTTT.

This clonotype was counted a single time. J is TRBJ2-7 and V is TRBV4-2; TRBD2 agrees at 9 bases. Germline trimming cut 0 bases from V and 2 bases from J; bases unmatched to any gene: 5. Per the germline V gene, CDR1 is LGHNA and CDR2 is YNFKEQ. There are 16 residues in the CDR3. Here the CDR3 reads CASSQDVSGSAYEQYF. The DNA of the CDR3 is TGTGCCAGCAGCCAAGATGTTAGCGGGAGCGCCTACGAGCAGTACTTC.

This clonotype has just one count. The chain is built from TRBV10-3 and TRBJ2-7; D call uncertain. CDR1 ENHRY and CDR2 SYGVKD come from the germline V gene. V was pared by 7 bases and J by 3 bases, with 16 bases between. The CDR3 consists of 14 residues. In nucleotides, the CDR3 is TGTGCCATCATTGATTCGAAGCGAAACTACGAGCAGTACTTC. Encoded protein: CAIIDSKRNYEQYF.

This clonotype was counted between two and nine times. This chain uses TRBV2 with TRBJ2-2; tentatively, D is TRBD2 (6 bases). Trimming removed 6 bases from V and 5 bases from J, with 16 bases in between. Germline CDR1 SNHLY, CDR2 FYNNEI. This CDR3 is 15 amino acids long. The CDR3: CASRGGSPLTGELFF. The CDR3 DNA sequence: TGTGCCAGCAGGGGAGGCAGCCCACTGACCGGGGAGCTGTTTTTT.

The chain is built from TRBV6-5 and TRBJ2-5; TRBD1 agrees at 8 bases. After removal of 2 bases from V and 5 bases from J, the junction contained 7 bases not matched to a gene. The CDR3 runs 15 residues. CDR1 MNHEY and CDR2 SVGAGI come from the germline V gene. DNA for the CDR3: TGTGCCAGCAGTTACGGCCTACAGGGGGTGGAGACCCAGTACTTC. It codes for CASSYGLQGVETQYF.